This T cell receptor beta chain originates from a study of molecular identifiers for immune sequencing clone quantification. Each CDR3 protein gets one entry after TCRdb re-called the PCR reads with MiXCR. Among some 650,000 distinct CDR3 sequences listed, 15% to 20% were seen once. V shed 3 bases and J shed 7 bases, with 13 bases lying between them. The CDR3 has 15 amino acids. Germline assignment: CDR1 MGHRA and CDR2 YSYEKL. The chain joins TRBV4-1 to TRBJ1-6; D not certain. This clonotype was sampled from a human donor in good health. Some libraries in this study had Jurkat cell RNA spiked in. Sequencing was performed on naive CD8+ T cells from blood, with Jurkat cell RNA spiked in. Subset indicated: FACS-sorted CD8+CD4-CCR7+CD45RA+ naive T cells. CDR3 nucleotide sequence: TGCGCCAGCAGCCACGGCGGACGGGAAAATTCACCCCTCCACTTT. Translating it yields CASSHGGRENSPLHF.